This TCR beta chain stems from a study of early T cells in non-severe SARS-CoV-2 infection. This clonotype is categorized as medium-sized (0.01 to 0.1%). Per the germline V gene, CDR1 is SGHTA and CDR2 is FQGTGA. V was clipped by 5 bases and J by 3 bases, with 11 bases between them. This CDR3 has 14 residues. Individually, cDNA molecules had unique molecular identifiers attached to them. One entry per CDR3 protein, called by TCRdb with MiXCR from the 5' RACE reads. This sample has 20,000 to 25,000 distinct CDR3 sequences, with about 4.3% found just once. This sequence originates from an adult who was a healthcare worker with PCR-confirmed SARS-CoV-2 infection or an uninfected control (not recorded which). The rearrangement joins TRBV7-3 to TRBJ2-1; D call uncertain. Sequencing was performed on whole blood. CDR3 region: CASSIQASYNEQFF. The CDR3 DNA reads TGTGCCAGCAGCATTCAGGCAAGCTACAATGAGCAGTTCTTC.